This TCR beta chain was sequenced during a study of blood T cell repertoires in COVID-19. The overall study: Some COVID-19 samples were acute and others convalescent; all came from the United States, Italy and Spain. PBMCs, B-cell-depleted T cells, or T cells provided the cDNA or gDNA that made up the material.

It was during active infection that Seattle patients were enrolled and then longitudinally followed. In the authors' workflow: Nucleated cell counts were estimated from reference gene primer amplification. The protocol was immunoSEQ multiplex PCR, while the TCRdb copy is restricted to in-frame clones and leaves out a portion. V, J and clone size reflect that table, while D and trimming were determined from the DNA. The table has more than 200,000 clones, around 86% seen once; the top ten hold roughly 5%. The CDR3 runs 14 residues. With V trimmed by 9 bases and J by 4 bases, 11 bases remained unmatched. Germline V gene data show CDR1 as SGHRS and CDR2 as YFSETQ.

The TCR comes from a woman between 55 and 75 years old with COVID-19, enrolled during active disease. The chain combines TRBV5-1 with TRBJ1-1; 8 bases fit TRBD1. Source material: peripheral blood. CDR3 residues: CATKRNRGTTEAFF. The CDR3 DNA reads TGCGCCACCAAACGAAACAGGGGGACCACTGAAGCTTTCTTT.